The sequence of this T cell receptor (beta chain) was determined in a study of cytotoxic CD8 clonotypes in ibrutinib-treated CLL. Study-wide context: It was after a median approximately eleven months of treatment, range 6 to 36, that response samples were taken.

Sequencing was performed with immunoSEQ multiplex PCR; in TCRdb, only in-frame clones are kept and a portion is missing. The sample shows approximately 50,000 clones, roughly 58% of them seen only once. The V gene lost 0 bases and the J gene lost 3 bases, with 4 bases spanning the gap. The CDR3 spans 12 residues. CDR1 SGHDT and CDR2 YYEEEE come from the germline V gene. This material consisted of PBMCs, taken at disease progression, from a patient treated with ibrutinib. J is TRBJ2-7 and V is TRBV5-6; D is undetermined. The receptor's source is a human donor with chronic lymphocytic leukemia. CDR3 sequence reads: CASSLEVYEQYF. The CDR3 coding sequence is TGTGCCAGCAGCTTGGAGGTCTACGAGCAGTACTTC.